The sequence of this T cell receptor (beta chain) was determined in a study of blood T cell repertoires in COVID-19. About the study: COVID-19 samples from acute and convalescent phases originated in the United States, Italy and Spain.

J was trimmed by 4 bases and V by 5 bases; bases with no gene match: 10. Germline values: CDR1 LNHDA, CDR2 SQIVND (reference sequence). CDR3 length equals 17 residues. Authors' methods: How many nucleated cells were present was estimated from reference gene primer amplification. TCRdb's copy holds only in-frame clones and misses some; the assay was immunoSEQ multiplex PCR. V, J and clone size are taken as reported in that table, and D and trimming were inferred from the DNA itself. The table has about 270,000 clones, 84% seen once. This chain links TRBV19 with TRBJ2-3; 12 bases map to TRBD1. The TCR sequence derives from a human donor in a cohort sampled during active COVID-19. The source material was peripheral blood. The CDR3 sequence: CASSWRGQGARADTQYF. The CDR3 nucleotides read TGTGCCAGTAGTTGGAGGGGACAGGGGGCGCGGGCAGATACGCAGTATTTT.